These 26 T cell receptor beta chains originate from one sample sequenced in a study of CD8 T cells in Susac syndrome. An amount of RNA that ranged from roughly 0.45 to 1 ug was reverse transcribed with random hexamers. TCRdb called the immunoSEQ multiplex PCR reads again in MiXCR, with one record for every CDR3 protein. The sample holds more than 130,000 distinct CDR3 sequences; around 94% are singletons and the top ten take roughly 0.27%. What was sequenced was CD8+ T cells from PBMCs. These receptors all come from a human donor in good health.

This sequence joins TRBV9 and TRBJ2-2, with D tentatively TRBD1 or TRBD2 (5 bases each). V lost 0 bases to trimming and J lost 2 bases, with 8 bases between them. Per the germline V gene, CDR1 is SGDLS and CDR2 is YYNGEE. The CDR3 runs 15 residues. The CDR3 reads CASSVGGANTGELFF. The CDR3 DNA reads as TGTGCCAGCAGCGTAGGAGGGGCCAACACCGGGGAGCTGTTTTTT.

CDR3 in amino acids: CSARAELAHTDTQYF. The CDR3 nucleotides read TGCAGTGCTAGAGCCGAACTAGCGCACACAGATACGCAGTATTTT. The chain is built from TRBV20-1 and TRBJ2-3, with TRBD2 identical over 7 bases. The CDR3 is made up of 15 amino acids. V was clipped by 1 base and J by 2 bases; unmatched bases: 6. Germline values: CDR1 DFQATT, CDR2 SNEGSKA (reference sequence).

This chain uses TRBV7-3 with TRBJ1-2, with D possibly matching TRBD1 (6 bases). CDR1 and CDR2 from the germline V gene are SGHTA and FQGTGA. There are 11 residues in the CDR3. With 5 bases removed from V and 8 bases from J, the gap between germline ends came to 9 bases. CDR3 nucleotide sequence: TGTGCCAGCAGCCAGGGGCAGGGCTACACCTTC. This sequence encodes CASSQGQGYTF.

The sample holds one count of this clonotype. The J gene is TRBJ2-2, the V gene TRBV20-1, with D possibly matching TRBD1 (6 bases). Germline values: CDR1 DFQATT, CDR2 SNEGSKA (reference sequence). V lost 4 bases and J 0 bases, leaving 21 bases between the germline ends. The CDR3 contains 18 residues. CDR3: CSAKTEVTGPTNTGELFF. The CDR3 nucleotides are TGCAGTGCTAAAACCGAAGTGACAGGACCAACGAACACCGGGGAGCTGTTTTTT.

This chain joins TRBV6-5 and TRBJ1-1; no firm D call. The germline V and J ends were trimmed by 0 bases and 3 bases, with 11 bases remaining between them. The CDR3 has 15 amino acids. The germline gives CDR1 MNHEY, CDR2 SVGAGI. The CDR3 here is CASSYSPSGDTEAFF. DNA of the CDR3: TGTGCCAGCAGTTACTCCCCCTCCGGGGACACTGAAGCTTTCTTT.

The chain recombines TRBV7-9 with TRBJ1-2; D is unclear. CDR3 length equals 15 residues. Germline values: CDR1 SEHNR, CDR2 FQNEAQ (reference sequence). V lost 5 bases to trimming and J lost 1 base, with 14 bases between them. CDR3 bases: TGTGCCAGCAGCCCAGAGATCACCGATAACTATGGCTACACCTTC. Its protein is CASSPEITDNYGYTF.

The rearrangement joins TRBV6-5 to TRBJ2-1, with D tentatively TRBD2 (6 bases). The CDR3 length is 15 residues. Trimming pared 3 bases from V and 5 bases from J, leaving 14 bases between. Germline V gene lookup returns CDR1 MNHEY and CDR2 SVGAGI. CDR3 sequence: CASSYSGRTDNEQFF. The CDR3 DNA sequence: TGTGCCAGCAGTTATTCGGGGAGGACCGACAATGAGCAGTTCTTC.

The V gene is TRBV20-1, the J gene TRBJ1-3, with 9 bases lining up with TRBD1. CDR1 is DFQATT and CDR2 is SNEGSKA in the germline V gene (reference sequence). The V segment lost 4 bases and the J segment 8 bases; nucleotides outside the gene matches: 12. The CDR3 sequence is 15 residues long. The DNA for the CDR3 is TGCAGTGCTAAAGCGGACAGGGGAAGGGGAGACACCATATATTTT. As protein: CSAKADRGRGDTIYF.

The CDR3 region has the DNA TGTGCCAGCAGCCCCACAGGAGGCAACACAGATACGCAGTATTTT. It specifies CASSPTGGNTDTQYF. The chain has TRBV3-1 and TRBJ2-3, with D perhaps given as TRBD1 or TRBD2 (5 bases each). The germline V gene encodes CDR1 LGHDT and CDR2 YNNKEL (reference sequence). The CDR3 runs 15 residues. Trimming pared 4 bases from V and 2 bases from J, leaving 13 bases between.

The V and J genes are TRBV29-1 and TRBJ2-7, with 8 bases identical to TRBD1. The germline gives CDR1 SQVTM, CDR2 ANQGSEA. The CDR3 is 15 residues long. After removal of 4 bases from V and 2 bases from J, the junction contained 10 bases not matched to a gene. CDR3 amino acids: CSVGKGQGQTYEQYF. The CDR3 coding sequence is TGCAGCGTTGGTAAAGGACAGGGACAAACCTACGAGCAGTACTTC.

V usage is TRBV5-4 and J usage is TRBJ2-1, with D tentatively TRBD1 (5 bases). The V gene lost 5 bases and the J gene lost 4 bases, with 10 bases spanning the gap. Germline assignment: CDR1 SGHNT and CDR2 YYREEE (reference sequence). The CDR3 consists of 13 residues. The CDR3 DNA follows: TGTGCCAGCAGGGGGCCAGGATACAATGAGCAGTTCTTC. This codes for CASRGPGYNEQFF.

The chain has TRBV20-1 and TRBJ2-3, with 11 bases fitting TRBD2. Germline V lookup: CDR1 DFQATT, CDR2 SNEGSKA (reference sequence). CDR3 length equals 15 residues. Losses at the gene ends were 5 bases for V and 6 bases for J; bases not matched to a gene: 10. The CDR3 reads CSAAGLAGGLDTQYF. The CDR3 DNA is TGCAGTGCTGCAGGTCTAGCGGGAGGATTGGATACGCAGTATTTT.

The chain couples TRBV2 to TRBJ1-5, with D unresolved. V shed 8 bases and J shed 4 bases, with 6 bases lying between them. Germline V CDR1 and CDR2: SNHLY, FYNNEI. This CDR3 spans 11 amino acids. The CDR3 loop reads CASGINQPQHF. The CDR3 region has the DNA TGTGCCAGCGGGATTAATCAGCCCCAGCATTTT.

V usage is TRBV20-1 and J usage is TRBJ1-1; D possibly corresponds to TRBD1 (5 bases). CDR3 length: 12 residues. Per the germline V gene, CDR1 is DFQATT and CDR2 is SNEGSKA (reference sequence). CDR3: CSVTDMNTEAFF. CDR3 DNA sequence: TGCAGCGTGACAGACATGAACACTGAAGCTTTCTTT.

V and J are TRBV12-3 or TRBV12-4 and TRBJ2-1; weak D call: TRBD1 (6 bases). V lost 2 bases, J lost 6 bases, and 14 bases lay in between. This CDR3 spans 15 amino acids. CDR3 in amino acids: CASSLPGVLPNEQFF. The CDR3 DNA is TGTGCCAGCAGTTTACCAGGGGTCCTCCCCAATGAGCAGTTCTTC.

The chain uses TRBV3-1 and TRBJ2-7; no clear D gene. CDR1 and CDR2 (germline): LGHDT, YNNKEL (reference sequence). The V gene lost 5 bases and the J gene lost 5 bases, with 16 bases spanning the gap. CDR3 size: 14 residues. CDR3 in amino acids: CASSAWTGTDEQYF. CDR3 nucleotides: TGTGCCAGCAGCGCTTGGACGGGCACGGACGAGCAGTACTTC.

This clonotype was detected only once. The chain joins TRBV20-1 to TRBJ2-3, with TRBD1 as a possible D gene (6 bases). Trimming took off 0 bases at V and 4 bases at J, with 14 bases between the two ends. Germline V gene lookup returns CDR1 DFQATT and CDR2 SNEGSKA (reference sequence). The CDR3 consists of 15 residues. The CDR3 is CSARDLGADPDTQYF. The CDR3 DNA reads as TGCAGTGCTAGAGATTTGGGGGCAGACCCAGATACGCAGTATTTT.

The chain combines TRBV28 with TRBJ2-7; D possibly uses TRBD1 or TRBD2 (5 bases each). The CDR3 runs to 14 residues. V dropped 5 bases and J dropped 7 bases, with 18 bases sitting between them. Germline V lookup: CDR1 MDHEN, CDR2 SYDVKM. In DNA form, the CDR3 reads TGTGCCAGCAGTCTCCCCCGGGGCGCGGTTGAGCAGTACTTC. Residues: CASSLPRGAVEQYF.

The chain is built from TRBV27 and TRBJ2-7; D call uncertain. V lost 3 bases and J 2 bases, leaving 14 bases between the germline ends. Germline CDR1 is MNHEY and CDR2 is SMNVEV (reference sequence). The CDR3 runs 15 residues. CDR3: CASSLLLGLAYEQYF. The CDR3, as DNA: TGTGCCAGCAGTTTGCTCCTAGGGCTGGCCTACGAGCAGTACTTC.

The CDR3 DNA is TGTGCCAGCAGCGTAGTCTCGCGGGAGGGCCGTCATGAGCAGTTCTTC. Translation: CASSVVSREGRHEQFF. The chain employs TRBV9 and TRBJ2-1; 9 nucleotides agree with TRBD2. The length of the CDR3 is 16 residues. In germline, CDR1 is SGDLS, CDR2 YYNGEE. Germline trimming cut 0 bases from V and 8 bases from J; bases unmatched to any gene: 9. Combining the CDR3 with reference TRBV9 and TRBJ2-1 gives the whole variable domain DSGVTQTPKHLITATGQRVTLRCSPRSGDLSVYWYQQSLDQGLQFLIQYYNGEERAKGNILERFSAQQFPDLHSELNLSSLELGDSALYFCASSVVSREGRHEQFFGPGTRLTVL.

The table lists this clonotype with a count of one. J is TRBJ2-7 and V is TRBV23-1; the D is unclear. TRBV23-1 is noted as an ORF with a role that remains uncertain. This CDR3 region has 12 residues. Trimming pared 8 bases from V and 5 bases from J, leaving 13 bases between. The CDR3 sequence: CASLKSSHEQYF. The CDR3 bases are TGCGCCAGCCTGAAGTCTTCCCACGAGCAGTACTTC.

The chain couples TRBV27 to TRBJ2-7; 10 bases fit TRBD2. Unmatched junction bases numbered 7, after V lost 5 bases and J lost 6 bases. This CDR3 spans 14 amino acids. Germline lookup yields CDR1 MNHEY and CDR2 SMNVEV (reference sequence). CDR3 amino acids: CASSPAGGLSEQYF. As DNA, the CDR3 is TGTGCCAGCAGTCCAGCGGGAGGGCTTTCCGAGCAGTACTTC.

Only one count was recorded for this clonotype. This chain links TRBV7-9 with TRBJ1-1; D unresolved. The ends were cut back, 6 bases at V and 7 bases at J, with 15 bases in the middle. The CDR3 is 13 amino acids. Germline lookup yields CDR1 SEHNR and CDR2 FQNEAQ (reference sequence). CDR3 loop: CASRHRQSGEAFF. DNA of the CDR3: TGTGCCAGCAGACATAGACAATCAGGTGAAGCTTTCTTT.

This clonotype was picked up one time. This chain links TRBV3-1 with TRBJ1-5; 9 bases are a match to TRBD1. Trimming at V came to 4 bases and at J to 5 bases, leaving 3 bases not matched to a gene. Germline CDR1 reads LGHDT; CDR2 reads YNNKEL (reference sequence). CDR3 length equals 14 residues. The CDR3, as DNA: TGTGCCAGCAGCCCTACAGGGGGCGATCAGCCCCAGCATTTT. Its protein product is CASSPTGGDQPQHF.

The chain links TRBV9 to TRBJ2-2, with TRBD1 identical over 8 bases. The CDR3 is made up of 13 amino acids. Germline V gene lookup returns CDR1 SGDLS and CDR2 YYNGEE. J gave up 3 bases and V 5 bases, and 0 bases lay outside the gene matches. The CDR3 DNA reads TGTGCCAGCAGGGACAGGGACACCGGGGAGCTGTTTTTT. This sequence encodes CASRDRDTGELFF.

The chain joins TRBV6-5 to TRBJ1-2, with D maybe TRBD1 (5 bases). This CDR3 has 15 residues. Germline lookup yields CDR1 MNHEY and CDR2 SVGAGI. Deletions cut 2 bases from V and 8 bases from J, with 18 bases between. As DNA, the CDR3 is TGTGCCAGCAGTTACCTCAGGGTCCCAACTGGGGGCTACACCTTC. Its translation: CASSYLRVPTGGYTF.